A selection of T cell receptor beta chains follows, all from one sample in a study of CXCR3-negative and CXCR3-positive naive CD8 T cells. TCRdb reprocessed the 5' RACE reads and keeps a single row for each CDR3 protein, giving no DNA. Recorded for this sample: about 40,000 distinct CDR3 sequences. The sequenced sample was memory CD8+ T cells from blood. The receptors come from a human donor in good health. Some clones in this sample may be carry-over from other donors' samples. Both conserved end residues are part of each CDR3. The order of the fields is clone size, J gene, V gene, CDR3 protein. The size field is filled for only some rows; it gives once, few, many or a size class.

clone_size: .
j_call: TRBJ2-1
v_call: TRBV27
cdr3_aa: CASSSGLAGGTSYNEQFF

clone_size: .
j_call: TRBJ1-1
v_call: TRBV6-2/TRBV6-3
cdr3_aa: CASSYPGQGPTEAFF

clone_size: .
j_call: TRBJ1-2
v_call: TRBV7-9
cdr3_aa: CASSPPSKGALDGYTF

clone_size: .
j_call: TRBJ2-2
v_call: TRBV7-6
cdr3_aa: CASSPGTDYSGELFF

clone_size: medium-sized
j_call: TRBJ1-2
v_call: TRBV29-1
cdr3_aa: CSVEARQDVEYGYTF

clone_size: .
j_call: TRBJ2-7
v_call: TRBV4-3
cdr3_aa: CASSQGFAAGVEQYF

clone_size: .
j_call: TRBJ2-5
v_call: TRBV7-8
cdr3_aa: CASTHEAGSYEETQYF

clone_size: .
j_call: TRBJ2-1
v_call: TRBV12-3/TRBV12-4
cdr3_aa: CASRPGTGVSYNEQFF

clone_size: .
j_call: TRBJ2-2
v_call: TRBV29-1
cdr3_aa: CSVEEGGTGMTGELFF

clone_size: .
j_call: TRBJ2-3
v_call: TRBV19
cdr3_aa: CASSIGTDTQYF

clone_size: .
j_call: TRBJ2-1
v_call: TRBV13
cdr3_aa: CASSLRPNEQFF

clone_size: .
j_call: TRBJ2-3
v_call: TRBV12-3/TRBV12-4
cdr3_aa: CASGRSPGGTQYF

clone_size: .
j_call: TRBJ2-2
v_call: TRBV29-1
cdr3_aa: CSVEDRAGGSTGELFF

clone_size: .
j_call: TRBJ2-5
v_call: TRBV18
cdr3_aa: CASSPPGTGIPRETQYF

clone_size: .
j_call: TRBJ1-2
v_call: TRBV12-3/TRBV12-4
cdr3_aa: CASNPSAAPNYGYTF

clone_size: .
j_call: TRBJ1-5
v_call: TRBV6-2/TRBV6-3
cdr3_aa: CASSYYRSQTGSSNQPQHF

clone_size: .
j_call: TRBJ2-7
v_call: TRBV4-2
cdr3_aa: CASSQDLSDTLYEQYF

clone_size: medium-sized
j_call: TRBJ2-7
v_call: TRBV25-1
cdr3_aa: CASGSDTTYEQYF

clone_size: .
j_call: TRBJ1-2
v_call: TRBV29-1
cdr3_aa: CSVSPPENYGYTF

clone_size: .
j_call: TRBJ2-5
v_call: TRBV12-3/TRBV12-4
cdr3_aa: CASSLTGRETQYF

clone_size: .
j_call: TRBJ1-2
v_call: TRBV7-9
cdr3_aa: CASSLLWINYGYTF

clone_size: .
j_call: TRBJ1-1
v_call: TRBV7-2
cdr3_aa: CASSAGQGLNTEAFF

clone_size: .
j_call: TRBJ2-7
v_call: TRBV28
cdr3_aa: CASSKTEYEQYF

clone_size: .
j_call: TRBJ2-2
v_call: TRBV10-3
cdr3_aa: CAISEAATGYTGELFF

clone_size: .
j_call: TRBJ2-1
v_call: TRBV4-2
cdr3_aa: CASSQEGRFYGSGEQFF

clone_size: .
j_call: TRBJ2-5
v_call: TRBV29-1
cdr3_aa: CSVEDPRDRENQETQYF

clone_size: .
j_call: TRBJ2-4
v_call: TRBV9
cdr3_aa: CASSVEGRPPDIQYF

clone_size: .
j_call: TRBJ2-1
v_call: TRBV7-9
cdr3_aa: CASSWNNLVSDSYSYNEQFF

clone_size: .
j_call: TRBJ2-5
v_call: TRBV12-3/TRBV12-4
cdr3_aa: CASSPWGAGETQYF

clone_size: .
j_call: TRBJ2-7
v_call: TRBV4-1
cdr3_aa: CASSQDSIEQYF

clone_size: .
j_call: TRBJ2-5
v_call: TRBV7-2
cdr3_aa: CASSLVRGTGETQYF

clone_size: .
j_call: TRBJ2-5
v_call: TRBV9
cdr3_aa: CASSESGIQETQYF

clone_size: .
j_call: TRBJ2-3
v_call: TRBV6-2/TRBV6-3
cdr3_aa: CASSYWGTQYF

clone_size: .
j_call: TRBJ2-7
v_call: TRBV7-6
cdr3_aa: CASSSRRSDPEYF

clone_size: .
j_call: TRBJ1-5
v_call: TRBV10-2
cdr3_aa: CASSEGQGYQPQHF

clone_size: .
j_call: TRBJ2-7
v_call: TRBV20-1
cdr3_aa: CSASLVDSQASYEQYF

clone_size: .
j_call: TRBJ2-7
v_call: TRBV29-1
cdr3_aa: CSVLAAYEQYF

clone_size: .
j_call: TRBJ2-3
v_call: TRBV29-1
cdr3_aa: CSVQTAYTDTQYF

clone_size: .
j_call: TRBJ2-7
v_call: TRBV7-9
cdr3_aa: CASSPGGVEEQYF

clone_size: .
j_call: TRBJ1-6
v_call: TRBV21-1
cdr3_aa: CASSKIGGNSPLHF

clone_size: .
j_call: TRBJ2-1
v_call: TRBV18
cdr3_aa: CASSPSGTGAYNEQFF

clone_size: .
j_call: TRBJ2-1
v_call: TRBV12-3/TRBV12-4
cdr3_aa: CASSPTLAGGPSNEQFF

clone_size: .
j_call: TRBJ2-1
v_call: TRBV2
cdr3_aa: CATTRDRNIDEQFF

clone_size: .
j_call: TRBJ1-1
v_call: TRBV7-9
cdr3_aa: CASSRPGVNTEAFF

clone_size: .
j_call: TRBJ1-4
v_call: TRBV4-3
cdr3_aa: CASSQFVLSTNEKLFF

clone_size: .
j_call: TRBJ1-5
v_call: TRBV12-3/TRBV12-4
cdr3_aa: CASSLYSKNQPQHF

clone_size: .
j_call: TRBJ2-1
v_call: TRBV29-1
cdr3_aa: CSVEYRGSIYNEQFF

clone_size: .
j_call: TRBJ2-7
v_call: TRBV2
cdr3_aa: CASSAGGGAYEQYF

clone_size: .
j_call: TRBJ2-7
v_call: TRBV27
cdr3_aa: CASSLGNSYEQYF

clone_size: .
j_call: TRBJ2-7
v_call: TRBV2
cdr3_aa: CASSETYEQYF

clone_size: .
j_call: TRBJ2-1
v_call: TRBV11-3
cdr3_aa: CASSSKTSGRSYNEQFF

clone_size: .
j_call: TRBJ2-2
v_call: TRBV29-1
cdr3_aa: CSVKGATGSGGELFF

clone_size: .
j_call: TRBJ1-1
v_call: TRBV25-1
cdr3_aa: CASSFGREAFF

clone_size: .
j_call: TRBJ2-2
v_call: TRBV7-8
cdr3_aa: CASSPQNRVYGELFF

clone_size: .
j_call: TRBJ2-5
v_call: TRBV5-6
cdr3_aa: CASSLGNSQETQYF

clone_size: .
j_call: TRBJ1-5
v_call: TRBV28
cdr3_aa: CASSDRDSNQPQHF

clone_size: .
j_call: TRBJ2-1
v_call: TRBV24-1
cdr3_aa: CATSDLSYNEQFF

clone_size: .
j_call: TRBJ2-4
v_call: TRBV11-2
cdr3_aa: CASSLLSGAVVLAKNIQYF

clone_size: .
j_call: TRBJ2-1
v_call: TRBV7-9
cdr3_aa: CASSSGNGNEQFF